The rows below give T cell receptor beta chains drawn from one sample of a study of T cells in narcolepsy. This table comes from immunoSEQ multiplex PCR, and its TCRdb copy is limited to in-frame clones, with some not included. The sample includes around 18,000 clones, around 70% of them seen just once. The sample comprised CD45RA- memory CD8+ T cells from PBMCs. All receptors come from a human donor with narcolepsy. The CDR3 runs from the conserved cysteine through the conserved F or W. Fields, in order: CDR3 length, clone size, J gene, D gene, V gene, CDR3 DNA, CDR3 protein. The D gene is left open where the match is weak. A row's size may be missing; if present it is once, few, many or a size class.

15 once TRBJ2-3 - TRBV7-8 TGTGCCAGCAGCTTACTACAGATTAGCACAGATACGCAGTATTTT CASSLLQISTDTQYF
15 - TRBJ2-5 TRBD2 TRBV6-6 TGTGCCAGCAGTTACAGTCCCGGGAGGCAAGAGACCCAGTACTTC CASSYSPGRQETQYF
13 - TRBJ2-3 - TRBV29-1 TGCAGCGTTGCCGTACTCGGGACAGATACGCAGTATTTT CSVAVLGTDTQYF
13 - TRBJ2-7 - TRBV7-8 TGTGCCAGCAGCATCGACCGATCCTACGAGCAGTACTTC CASSIDRSYEQYF
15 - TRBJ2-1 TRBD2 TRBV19 TGTGCCAGTAGTACCCTAGCGGGGGCCTACAATGAGCAGTTCTTC CASSTLAGAYNEQFF
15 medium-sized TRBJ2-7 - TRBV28 TGTGCCAGCAGTCCCATGGGACATGCCCCCTACGAGCAGTACTTC CASSPMGHAPYEQYF
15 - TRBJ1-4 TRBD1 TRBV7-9 TGTGCCAGCAGCTCCACCGGGACAGCCAAAGAAAAACTGTTTTTT CASSSTGTAKEKLFF
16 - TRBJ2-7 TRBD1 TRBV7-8 TGTGCCAGCAGCTGGCCGGGACAGGGGCCTGACTACGAGCAGTACTTC CASSWPGQGPDYEQYF
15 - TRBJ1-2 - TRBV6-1 TGTGCCAGCAGTGGCCCACAGGGTGCTCGCTATGGCTACACCTTC CASSGPQGARYGYTF
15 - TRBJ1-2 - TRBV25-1 TGTGCCAGCAGTGAAGGGGGGGGAGGAAACTATGGCTACACCTTC CASSEGGGGNYGYTF